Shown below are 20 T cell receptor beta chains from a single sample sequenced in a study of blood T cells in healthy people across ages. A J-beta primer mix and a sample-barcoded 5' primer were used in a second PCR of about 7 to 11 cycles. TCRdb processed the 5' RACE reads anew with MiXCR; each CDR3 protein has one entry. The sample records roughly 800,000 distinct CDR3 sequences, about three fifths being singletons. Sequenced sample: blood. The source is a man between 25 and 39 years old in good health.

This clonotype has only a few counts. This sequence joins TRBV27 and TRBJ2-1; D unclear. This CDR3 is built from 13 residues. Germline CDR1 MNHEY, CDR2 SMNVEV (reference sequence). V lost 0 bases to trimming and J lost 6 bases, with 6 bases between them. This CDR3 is CASSLSRINEQFF. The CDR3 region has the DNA TGTGCCAGCAGTTTATCCCGGATCAATGAGCAGTTCTTC.

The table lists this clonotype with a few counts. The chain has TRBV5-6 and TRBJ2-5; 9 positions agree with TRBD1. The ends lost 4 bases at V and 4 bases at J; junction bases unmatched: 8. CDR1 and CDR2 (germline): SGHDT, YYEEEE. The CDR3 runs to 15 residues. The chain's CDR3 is CASSPTGTGSETQYF. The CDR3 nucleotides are TGTGCCAGCAGCCCAACCGGGACAGGGTCAGAGACCCAGTACTTC.

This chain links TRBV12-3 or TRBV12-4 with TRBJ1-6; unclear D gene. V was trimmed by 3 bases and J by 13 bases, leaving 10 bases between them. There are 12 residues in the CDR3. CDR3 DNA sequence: TGTGCCAGCAGTTTCCTAGGCGGGCCCCTCCACTTT. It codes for CASSFLGGPLHF.

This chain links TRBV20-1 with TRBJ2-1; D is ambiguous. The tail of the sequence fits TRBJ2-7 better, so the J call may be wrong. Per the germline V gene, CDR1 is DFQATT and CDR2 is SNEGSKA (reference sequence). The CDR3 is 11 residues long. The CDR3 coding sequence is TGCAGTCCCAAGCTCTACAATGAGCAGTACTTC. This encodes CSPKLYNEQYF.

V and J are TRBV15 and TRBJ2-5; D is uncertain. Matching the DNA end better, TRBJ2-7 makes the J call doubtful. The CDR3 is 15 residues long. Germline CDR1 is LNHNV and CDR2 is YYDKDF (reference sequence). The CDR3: CATSGVLGFYYEQYF. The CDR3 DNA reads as TGTGCCACCAGCGGGGTTTTAGGTTTTTACTACGAGCAGTACTTC.

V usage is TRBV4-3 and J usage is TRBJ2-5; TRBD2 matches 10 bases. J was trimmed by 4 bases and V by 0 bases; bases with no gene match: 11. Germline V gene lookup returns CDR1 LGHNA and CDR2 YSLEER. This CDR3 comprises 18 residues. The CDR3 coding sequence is TGCGCCAGCAGCCAAGATCGTAGGGCTAGCGGGAGTGGAGAGACCCAGTACTTC. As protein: CASSQDRRASGSGETQYF.

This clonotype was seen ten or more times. The CDR3 region has the DNA TGCAGTGCTAGTTTGCGTCGAGCGGGGGAACTCACCGGGGAGCTGTTTTTT. Translated, it gives CSASLRRAGELTGELFF. This chain uses TRBV20-1 with TRBJ2-2; 8 nucleotides line up with TRBD2. Looked up from germline, CDR1 is DFQATT and CDR2 is SNEGSKA (reference sequence). The trim removed 3 bases at V and 4 bases at J, leaving 13 bases unmatched. The CDR3 runs 17 residues.

The CDR3 sequence is CASSPGTSGGANEQFF. CDR3 bases: TGTGCCAGCAGTCCCGGGACTAGCGGGGGGGCCAATGAGCAGTTCTTC. This chain connects TRBV6-4 to TRBJ2-1; 16 positions agree with TRBD2. Germline CDR1 MRHNA, CDR2 SNTAGT. V trimming: 5 bases; J trimming: 6 bases; junction bases outside the gene matches: 4. This CDR3 is 16 amino acids long.

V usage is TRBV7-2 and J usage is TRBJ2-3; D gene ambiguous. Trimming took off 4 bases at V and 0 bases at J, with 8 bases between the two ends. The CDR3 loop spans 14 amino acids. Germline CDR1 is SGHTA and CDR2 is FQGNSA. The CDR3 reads CASSSWPSTDTQYF. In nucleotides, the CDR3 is TGTGCCAGCAGCTCGTGGCCCAGCACAGATACGCAGTATTTT.

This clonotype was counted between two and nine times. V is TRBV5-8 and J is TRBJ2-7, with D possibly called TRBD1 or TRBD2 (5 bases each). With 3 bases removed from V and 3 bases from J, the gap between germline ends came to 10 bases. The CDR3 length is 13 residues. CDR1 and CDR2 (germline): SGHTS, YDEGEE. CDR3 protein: CASSWGSLYEQYF. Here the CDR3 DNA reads TGTGCCAGCAGCTGGGGGTCCCTCTACGAGCAGTACTTC.

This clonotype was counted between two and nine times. CDR3 in amino acids: CASSLSGTTKDTQYF. The DNA of the CDR3 is TGTGCCAGCAGCTTATCCGGGACTACGAAAGATACGCAGTATTTT. The V gene is TRBV4-2, the J gene TRBJ2-3; 7 bases align to TRBD2. The V gene's germline CDR1 is LGHNA and CDR2 YNFKEQ. This CDR3 is 15 amino acids long. J lost 5 bases, V lost 5 bases, and 10 bases had no gene match.

CDR3 in DNA: TGTGCCAGCAGAAGGACAGGGGGTAAGGGCGAGCAGTACTTC. Protein sequence: CASRRTGGKGEQYF. V and J are TRBV25-1 and TRBJ2-7; TRBD1 agrees at 10 bases. This CDR3 is built from 14 residues. CDR1 and CDR2 (germline): MGHDK, SYGVNS. Germline trimming cut 6 bases from V and 6 bases from J; bases unmatched to any gene: 8.

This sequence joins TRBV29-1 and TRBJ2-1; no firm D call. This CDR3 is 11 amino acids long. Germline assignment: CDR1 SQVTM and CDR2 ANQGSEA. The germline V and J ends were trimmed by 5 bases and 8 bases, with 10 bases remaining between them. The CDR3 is CSVLMEDEQFF. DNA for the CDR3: TGCAGCGTTCTAATGGAAGATGAGCAGTTCTTC.

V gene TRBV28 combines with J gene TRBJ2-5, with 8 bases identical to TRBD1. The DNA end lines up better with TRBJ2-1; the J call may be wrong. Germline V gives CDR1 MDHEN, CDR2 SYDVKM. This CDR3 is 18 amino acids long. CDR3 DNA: TGTGCCAGCAGTTTCCTAGGCCCGGGACAGGACACCCAAGAGACCCAGTTCTTC. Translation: CASSFLGPGQDTQETQFF.

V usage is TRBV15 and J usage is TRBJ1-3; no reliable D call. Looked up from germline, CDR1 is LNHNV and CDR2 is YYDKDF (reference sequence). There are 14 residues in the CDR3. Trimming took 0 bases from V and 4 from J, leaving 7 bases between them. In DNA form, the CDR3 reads TGTGCCACCAGCAGAGATTATTCAGGAAACACCATATATTTT. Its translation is CATSRDYSGNTIYF.

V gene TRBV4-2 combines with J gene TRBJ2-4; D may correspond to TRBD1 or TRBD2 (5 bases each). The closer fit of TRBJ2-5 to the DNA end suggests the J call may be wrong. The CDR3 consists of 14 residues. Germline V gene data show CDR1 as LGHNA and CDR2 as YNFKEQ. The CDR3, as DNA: TGTGCCAGCAGCCAAGTTCAGGGCGGGGAGACCCAGTACTTC. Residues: CASSQVQGGETQYF.

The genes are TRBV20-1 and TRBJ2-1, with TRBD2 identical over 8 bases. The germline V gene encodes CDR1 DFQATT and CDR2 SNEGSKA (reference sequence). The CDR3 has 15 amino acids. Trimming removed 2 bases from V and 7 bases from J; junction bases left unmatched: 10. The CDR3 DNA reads TGCAGTGCTAGAAGGTCACTAGCGGACTTAAATGAGCAGTTCTTC. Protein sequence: CSARRSLADLNEQFF.

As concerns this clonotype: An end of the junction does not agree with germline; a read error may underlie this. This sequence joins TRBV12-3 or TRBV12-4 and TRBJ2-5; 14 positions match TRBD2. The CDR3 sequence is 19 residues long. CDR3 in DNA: TGCGCCAGCAGTCTACGGATTGGACTAGCGGGGGGCAGCCAAGAGACCCAGTACTTC. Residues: CASSLRIGLAGGSQETQYF.

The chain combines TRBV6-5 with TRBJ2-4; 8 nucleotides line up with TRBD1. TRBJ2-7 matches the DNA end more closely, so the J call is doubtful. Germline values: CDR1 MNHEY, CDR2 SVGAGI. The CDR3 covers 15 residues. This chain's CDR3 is CASRIDRGSTYEQYF. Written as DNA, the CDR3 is TGTGCCAGCCGGATAGACAGGGGCAGCACCTACGAGCAGTACTTC.

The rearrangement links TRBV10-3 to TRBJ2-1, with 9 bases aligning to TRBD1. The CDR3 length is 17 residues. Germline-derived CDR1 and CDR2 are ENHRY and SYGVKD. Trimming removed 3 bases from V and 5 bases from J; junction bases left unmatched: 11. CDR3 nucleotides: TGTGCCATCAGTGACCAACCCTCGGACAGGGGCAACAATGAGCAGTTCTTC. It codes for CAISDQPSDRGNNEQFF.